The table lists the clone carrying this T cell receptor (beta chain) with a few counts. This record belongs to a study of cytomegalovirus exposure and HLA in healthy donors. PCR was performed using 60 Vbeta and 13 Jbeta primers. The table came from immunoSEQ multiplex PCR; TCRdb's copy has only in-frame clones and leaves some out. Of over 50,000 clones listed, approximately 80% are singletons. This CDR3 region has 15 residues. Germline lookup yields CDR1 SGHTA and CDR2 FQGNSA. V dropped 3 bases and J dropped 1 base, with 10 bases sitting between them. The chain couples TRBV7-2 to TRBJ1-5; unclear D gene. The TCR comes from a female donor in good health and CMV-seronegative. Material for sequencing was PBMCs. Here the CDR3 reads CASSLSGRSNQPQHF. The DNA for the CDR3 is TGTGCCAGCAGCTTGAGCGGCAGGAGCAATCAGCCCCAGCATTTT. The full variable domain, in which reference TRBV7-2 and TRBJ1-5 provide the parts outside the CDR3, is GAGVSQSPSNKVTEKGKDVELRCDPISGHTALYWYRQSLGQGLEFLIYFQGNSAPDKSGLPSDRFSAERTGGSVSTLTIQRTQQEDSAVYLCASSLSGRSNQPQHFGDGTRLSIL.